This TCR beta chain was obtained from a study of CD8 T cells in ankylosing spondylitis. In its sample, this clonotype was seen a few times. What it recognizes is unknown. CDR1 is SNHLY and CDR2 is FYNNEI in the germline V gene. V was pared by 2 bases and J by 0 bases, with 7 bases between. The CDR3 sequence is 15 residues long. Whole-study results and caveats: Certain motif variants had earlier been reported in reactive arthritis synovial fluid and blood. CD8+ cells made up the disease-linked clones, which were relatively rare in peripheral blood. According to the report, clones linked to the disease were significantly enriched in matched synovial fluid samples taken from ankylosing spondylitis patients. About 8 highly homologous variants made up a TCR beta motif that seemed to typify ankylosing spondylitis blood.

TCRdb processed the 5' RACE reads anew with MiXCR; each CDR3 protein has one entry. The table includes about 540,000 distinct CDR3 sequences, roughly 13% detected once. The specimen sequenced was blood, either unsorted or a sorted T cell fraction (not recorded which). The V call is TRBV2, the J call TRBJ1-4; D remains ambiguous. This TCR was recovered from a male donor with ankylosing spondylitis. The CDR3 loop reads CASSETDTTNEKLFF. The CDR3 DNA reads TGTGCCAGCAGTGAAACAGATACAACTAATGAAAAACTGTTTTTT.